The 16 T cell receptor beta chains given below trace back to one sample, sequenced in a study of OX40 agonist ivuxolimab in advanced cancers. The table came from immunoSEQ multiplex PCR; TCRdb's copy has only in-frame clones and leaves some out. The sample yields about 70,000 clones, roughly 80% seen once. Sequencing was performed on CD4+ or CD8+ T cells sorted from blood, taken in a trial of the OX40 agonist ivuxolimab. All receptors derive from an adult with an advanced solid tumor such as melanoma, head and neck, liver or kidney cancer.

V is TRBV9 and J is TRBJ2-3; 8 bases map to TRBD2. This CDR3 is built from 15 residues. The germline gives CDR1 SGDLS, CDR2 YYNGEE. V shed 5 bases, J shed 0 bases, and the junction held 5 bases outside the gene matches. CDR3 in amino acids: CASSPSGFSTDTQYF. Written as DNA, the CDR3 is TGTGCCAGCAGTCCTAGCGGGTTCAGCACAGATACGCAGTATTTT.

The chain joins TRBV6-5 to TRBJ2-2, with D perhaps TRBD1 or TRBD2 (6 bases each). V dropped 2 bases and J dropped 7 bases, with 11 bases sitting between them. Germline CDR1 is MNHEY and CDR2 is SVGAGI. The CDR3 runs to 14 residues. CDR3 loop: CASSYAGEVGELFF. CDR3 coding DNA: TGTGCCAGCAGTTACGCAGGGGAGGTCGGGGAGCTGTTTTTT.

A single count supports this clone. This sequence joins TRBV6-1 and TRBJ2-3; weak D call: TRBD2 (5 bases). Per germline, CDR1 MNHNS and CDR2 SASEGT. V lost 8 bases and J lost 8, with 23 bases in between. This CDR3 has 15 residues. The CDR3 region has the DNA TGTGCCAGCGTAACAGCTCAAGCGGTGCGAGTTACGCAGTATTTT. Translating gives CASVTAQAVRVTQYF.

Here the CDR3 DNA reads TGTGCCAGCAGCGGGGGACTAGCGGGTACCTACGAGCAGTACTTC. Protein sequence: CASSGGLAGTYEQYF. This chain connects TRBV9 to TRBJ2-7; 12 bases agree with TRBD2. The germline gives CDR1 SGDLS, CDR2 YYNGEE. This CDR3 contains 15 residues. The J segment lost 2 bases and the V segment lost 3 bases, leaving 3 bases of the junction unmatched.

The chain couples TRBV13 to TRBJ2-1; 8 bases agree with TRBD1. The germline V gene has CDR1 PRHDT and CDR2 FYEKMQ (reference sequence). The CDR3 spans 15 residues. V lost 2 bases, J lost 3 bases, and 3 bases stayed unmatched. CDR3 nucleotide sequence: TGTGCCAGCAGCTTACAGGGGGCTTTCTACAATGAGCAGTTCTTC. Translated: CASSLQGAFYNEQFF.

By proportion, this clone is medium-sized (0.01 to 0.1%). V gene TRBV19 combines with J gene TRBJ1-2; 7 nucleotides line up with TRBD1. CDR1 and CDR2 (germline): LNHDA, SQIVND (reference sequence). The CDR3 is made up of 16 amino acids. CDR3 nucleotides: TGTGCAAGTTACCCCTCTGTGGGACAGCTTTTTTATGGCTACACCTTC. It is translated as CASYPSVGQLFYGYTF.

The chain carries TRBV2 and TRBJ1-2; no clear D. The CDR3 contains 11 residues. Trimming stripped 5 bases from V and 2 bases from J, with 3 bases between. Germline CDR1 and CDR2: SNHLY and FYNNEI. CDR3 DNA sequence: TGTGCCAGCAGTCCCAACTATGGCTACACCTTC. This translates into CASSPNYGYTF. The variable domain in full, with the rest retrieved from reference TRBV2 and TRBJ1-2, is EPEVTQTPSHQVTQMGQEVILRCVPISNHLYFYWYRQILGQKVEFLVSFYNNEISEKSEIFDDQFSVERPDGSNFTLKIRSTKLEDSAMYFCASSPNYGYTFGSGTRLTVV.

The rearrangement links TRBV19 to TRBJ1-5; D call uncertain. Trimming cost V 5 bases and J 9 bases, with 17 bases left between them. Germline CDR1 is LNHDA and CDR2 is SQIVND (reference sequence). CDR3 size: 14 residues. For the CDR3, the DNA is TGTGCCAGTAGTCTTTACCCCCCCGTTGGGCCCCAGCATTTT. It specifies CASSLYPPVGPQHF.

Details on this clone: At one end, the junction sequence differs from germline, possibly due to a read error. V is TRBV19 and J is TRBJ1-2, with TRBD1 matching 8 bases. This CDR3 region has 13 residues. The V gene's germline CDR1 is LNHDA and CDR2 SQIVND (reference sequence). Here the CDR3 DNA reads TGTGCCAGTAGTCCAGGACAGGGACTCGGCTCCACCTTC. Translation gives CASSPGQGLGSTF.

J is TRBJ1-2 and V is TRBV5-1; TRBD1 agrees at 7 bases. Germline CDR1 and CDR2: SGHRS and YFSETQ. CDR3 length: 14 amino acids. Losses at the gene ends were 3 bases for V and 5 bases for J; bases not matched to a gene: 7. The CDR3 DNA follows: TGCGCCAGCAGCTGGACAGGATCCACGTATGGCTACACCTTC. Protein sequence: CASSWTGSTYGYTF.

The genes are TRBV11-1 and TRBJ2-1; TRBD2 agrees at 9 bases. V shed 5 bases, J shed 1 base, and the junction held 15 bases outside the gene matches. This CDR3 spans 19 amino acids. Germline V gene sequence: CDR1 SGHAT, CDR2 FQDESV (reference sequence). CDR3: CASSHPLRLAGTSYNEQFF. In nucleotides, the CDR3 is TGTGCCAGCAGCCACCCCCTGCGGCTAGCGGGGACATCCTACAATGAGCAGTTCTTC. Drawing the rest from reference TRBV11-1 and TRBJ2-1, the complete variable domain is EAEVAQSPRYKITEKSQAVAFWCDPISGHATLYWYRQILGQGPELLVQFQDESVVDDSQLPKDRFSAERLKGVDSTLKIQPAELGDSAMYLCASSHPLRLAGTSYNEQFFGPGTRLTVL.

The chain is built from TRBV7-8 and TRBJ2-1, with a weak D call TRBD2 (5 bases). V lost 5 bases to trimming and J lost 8 bases, with 19 bases between them. CDR1 is SGHVS, CDR2 FQNEAQ, per germline. The CDR3 is 15 residues long. The CDR3 DNA follows: TGTGCCAGCAGCCCATCGAGAGGGTATCGCGATGAGCAGTTCTTC. Its translation is CASSPSRGYRDEQFF.

The chain has TRBV7-8 and TRBJ2-3, with 11 bases lining up with TRBD1. V gave up 2 bases and J gave up 6 bases; unmatched junction bases: 10. CDR1 SGHVS and CDR2 FQNEAQ come from the germline V gene. The CDR3 runs to 17 residues. The CDR3 nucleotides are TGTGCCAGCAGCTTAAACGGCGGACAGGGGGCGAGTGATACGCAGTATTTT. As protein: CASSLNGGQGASDTQYF.

The V call is TRBV4-3, the J call TRBJ1-5; no clear D gene. The CDR3 extends over 15 amino acids. The V gene's germline CDR1 is LGHNA and CDR2 YSLEER. The ends were cut back, 0 bases at V and 7 bases at J, with 13 bases in the middle. The CDR3 DNA is TGCGCCAGCAGCCAAGATCCTACCATCAACCAGCCCCAGCATTTT. The encoded protein is CASSQDPTINQPQHF.

The chain carries TRBV10-3 and TRBJ1-6, with 10 bases fitting TRBD1. The CDR3 is 15 residues long. Germline CDR1 and CDR2: ENHRY and SYGVKD. J lost 10 bases, V lost 10 bases, and 13 bases had no gene match. DNA for the CDR3: TGTGCCACCCTAGACCCCGGGACAGGGGACTCACCCCTCCACTTT. It specifies CATLDPGTGDSPLHF.

The genes are TRBV28 and TRBJ2-3, with 7 bases fitting TRBD1. CDR1 and CDR2 from the germline V gene are MDHEN and SYDVKM. CDR3 length: 17 residues. The J segment lost 1 base and the V segment lost 7 bases, leaving 14 bases of the junction unmatched. Here the CDR3 reads CASNPPGQSRGTDTQYF. CDR3 DNA sequence: TGTGCCAGCAACCCCCCGGGACAGAGCCGTGGCACAGATACGCAGTATTTT.